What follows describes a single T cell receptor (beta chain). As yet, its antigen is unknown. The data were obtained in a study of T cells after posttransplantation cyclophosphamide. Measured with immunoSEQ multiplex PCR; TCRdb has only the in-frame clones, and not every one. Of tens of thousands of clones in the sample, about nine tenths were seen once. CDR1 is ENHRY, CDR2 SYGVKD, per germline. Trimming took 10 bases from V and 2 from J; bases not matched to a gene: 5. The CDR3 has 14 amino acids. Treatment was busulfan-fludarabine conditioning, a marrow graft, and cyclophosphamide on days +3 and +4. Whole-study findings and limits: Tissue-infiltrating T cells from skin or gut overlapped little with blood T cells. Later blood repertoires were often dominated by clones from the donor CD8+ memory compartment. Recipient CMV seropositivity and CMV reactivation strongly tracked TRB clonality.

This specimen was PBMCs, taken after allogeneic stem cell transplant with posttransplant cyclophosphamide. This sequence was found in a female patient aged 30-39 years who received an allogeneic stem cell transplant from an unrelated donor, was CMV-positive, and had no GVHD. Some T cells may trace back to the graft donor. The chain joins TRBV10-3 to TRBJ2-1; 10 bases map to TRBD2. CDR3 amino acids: CATGTSATYNEQFF. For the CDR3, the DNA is TGTGCCACGGGGACTAGCGCCACCTACAATGAGCAGTTCTTC.